Below are 14 T cell receptor beta chains sequenced from a single sample in a study of T-cell reconstitution after alpha-beta-depleted transplantation in children. Unique molecular identifiers were used to barcode this TCRbeta library. TCRdb processed the PCR reads anew with MiXCR; each CDR3 protein has one entry. The sample lists about 870,000 distinct CDR3 sequences; 16% were seen once. The sequencing used PBMCs, mostly from graft donor cells, collected 360 days after TCRalphabeta/CD19-depleted stem cell transplant. The receptors derive from a male patient aged 10-17 years who had a stem cell transplant for acute lymphoblastic leukemia, so the T cells may come from the graft donor.

This clonotype was recorded at least ten times. The gene calls are TRBV7-9 and TRBJ2-7, with 7 bases aligning to TRBD2. V trimming: 0 bases; J trimming: 2 bases; junction bases outside the gene matches: 4. There are 15 residues in the CDR3. Germline V gives CDR1 SEHNR, CDR2 FQNEAQ (reference sequence). The CDR3 sequence: CASSLAQRGTYEQYF. The CDR3 nucleotides read TGTGCCAGCAGCTTAGCACAGCGGGGAACCTACGAGCAGTACTTC.

The genes are TRBV20-1 and TRBJ2-7; 9 bases fit TRBD1. The J segment lost 2 bases and the V segment lost 5 bases, leaving 4 bases of the junction unmatched. This CDR3 contains 13 residues. CDR1 DFQATT and CDR2 SNEGSKA come from the germline V gene (reference sequence). The chain's CDR3 is CSAPGQGPYEQYF. CDR3 bases: TGCAGTGCTCCGGGACAGGGCCCCTACGAGCAGTACTTC.

This clonotype has just a few counts. The chain carries TRBV6-1 and TRBJ1-5; 10 nucleotides line up with TRBD1. The junction had 10 bases not matched to a gene; V was cut back by 5 bases and J by 0 bases. This CDR3 has 18 residues. CDR1 MNHNS and CDR2 SASEGT come from the germline V gene. The CDR3 DNA follows: TGTGCCAGCAGTCCCTGGGACAGGGGACTATATAGCAATCAGCCCCAGCATTTT. Amino acid sequence: CASSPWDRGLYSNQPQHF.

In nucleotides, the CDR3 is TGTGCCAGCATCCCTTCAGGGTACTATGGCTACACCTTC. Its protein product is CASIPSGYYGYTF. This rearrangement joins TRBV28 to TRBJ1-2, with D possibly matching TRBD1 (5 bases). This CDR3 has 13 residues. V gave up 7 bases and J gave up 3 bases, with 12 bases separating them. Per the germline V gene, CDR1 is MDHEN and CDR2 is SYDVKM.

This clonotype showed up many times. This chain joins TRBV3-1 and TRBJ1-1; 7 bases align to TRBD1. The CDR3 extends over 15 amino acids. The germline V gene has CDR1 LGHDT and CDR2 YNNKEL (reference sequence). Trimming took 3 bases from V and 3 from J; bases not matched to a gene: 7. CDR3 sequence (DNA): TGTGCCAGCAGCCATCGACAGGGCTGGGACACTGAAGCTTTCTTT. Translation: CASSHRQGWDTEAFF. The whole variable domain, filled in from reference TRBV3-1 and TRBJ1-1, reads DTAVSQTPKYLVTQMGNDKSIKCEQNLGHDTMYWYKQDSKKFLKIMFSYNNKELIINETVPNRFSPKSPDKAHLNLHINSLELGDSAVYFCASSHRQGWDTEAFFGQGTRLTVV.

For the CDR3, the DNA is TGCGCCAGCAGCCAGGGGCAAGCGGGAGGTTTCTACAATGAGCAGTTCTTC. It yields the protein CASSQGQAGGFYNEQFF. The V and J genes are TRBV5-1 and TRBJ2-1; the match to TRBD2 covers 9 bases. Germline assignment: CDR1 SGHRS and CDR2 YFSETQ. The CDR3 has 17 amino acids. V lost 4 bases and J lost 3; bases outside the gene matches: 11.

A few counts support this clonotype. The chain recombines TRBV7-2 with TRBJ1-4; no definite D call. Germline V gene data show CDR1 as SGHTA and CDR2 as FQGNSA. Trimming removed 6 bases at V and 1 base at J, with 12 bases between. The CDR3 loop spans 15 amino acids. Here the CDR3 reads CASSPDPGTNEKLFF. DNA of the CDR3: TGTGCCAGCAGTCCAGACCCCGGAACTAATGAAAAACTGTTTTTT.

This clonotype was counted at least ten times. The chain combines TRBV7-6 with TRBJ1-1; no firm D call. The germline CDR1 and CDR2 sequences are SGHVS and FNYEAQ. V lost 5 bases to trimming and J lost 1 base, with 11 bases between them. The CDR3 has 14 residues. The CDR3, as DNA: TGTGCCAGCAGCCCCTTAAAAAGGAACACTGAAGCTTTCTTT. Translating it yields CASSPLKRNTEAFF.

Only a few counts were recorded for this clonotype. This chain links TRBV10-3 with TRBJ2-7, with 15 bases identical to TRBD2. There are 16 residues in the CDR3. The germline CDR1 and CDR2 sequences are ENHRY and SYGVKD. The ends lost 2 bases at V and 7 bases at J; junction bases unmatched: 6. The CDR3, as DNA: TGTGCCATCAGTGAGGGACTAGCGGGAGGGCCGGGGGAGCAGTACTTC. This sequence encodes CAISEGLAGGPGEQYF.

The chain recombines TRBV5-5 with TRBJ2-2, with 10 bases that match TRBD1. CDR1 and CDR2 from the germline V gene are SGHKS and YYEKEE (reference sequence). The CDR3 loop spans 17 amino acids. V was pared by 5 bases and J by 7 bases, with 14 bases of the junction left unmatched. The CDR3 spells CASRRTWGTGVNGELFF. The CDR3 coding sequence is TGTGCCAGCAGGAGGACTTGGGGGACAGGGGTTAACGGGGAGCTGTTTTTT.

The chain uses TRBV29-1 and TRBJ1-5; maybe TRBD1 (5 bases). Trimming took off 4 bases at V and 3 bases at J, with 10 bases between the two ends. This CDR3 spans 13 amino acids. The germline V gene has CDR1 SQVTM and CDR2 ANQGSEA. CDR3 nucleotide sequence: TGCAGCGTTGGGAGAGGGGACAATCAGCCCCAGCATTTT. It translates to CSVGRGDNQPQHF.

This clonotype was counted a few times. The V and J genes are TRBV14 and TRBJ1-2, with a possible D match to TRBD1 (5 bases). CDR1 and CDR2 from the germline V gene are SGHDN and FVKESK. The V end was cut by 6 bases, the J end by 8 bases, with 16 bases between. This CDR3 contains 13 residues. The CDR3 loop is CASRDVRWDGYTF. CDR3 sequence (DNA): TGTGCCAGCAGGGACGTCCGATGGGACGGCTACACCTTC.

The J gene is TRBJ2-3, the V gene TRBV7-8; TRBD2 agrees at 12 bases. This CDR3 comprises 16 residues. Trimming took 2 bases from V and 4 from J; bases not matched to a gene: 4. Germline V gives CDR1 SGHVS, CDR2 FQNEAQ. The CDR3 sequence: CASSLRRLAGADTQYF. The CDR3 DNA reads as TGTGCCAGCAGCTTACGGCGACTAGCGGGAGCAGATACGCAGTATTTT.

This clonotype was observed a single time. The rearrangement joins TRBV7-9 to TRBJ2-2; perhaps TRBD2 as D (5 bases). V gave up 3 bases and J gave up 1 base, with 12 bases separating them. CDR1 is SEHNR and CDR2 is FQNEAQ in the germline V gene (reference sequence). The CDR3 runs to 16 residues. The CDR3 region is CASSFFAGMNTGELFF. The DNA for the CDR3 is TGTGCCAGCAGCTTCTTTGCGGGCATGAACACCGGGGAGCTGTTTTTT.